Shown below are 17 T cell receptor beta chains from a single sample sequenced in a study of blood T cell repertoires in COVID-19 (dated by TCRdb to the early 2020s). The library relied on the immunoSEQ multiplex PCR assay. As stored in TCRdb, this immuneACCESS dataset retains in-frame rearrangements with V and J assigned. A fraction of the clones does not appear; measured against another copy, unresolved V genes explain less than half of the discrepancy, and the remainder lacks a known reason. The sample profile shows approximately 150,000 clones; 70% to 85% of them were found once. The ten largest clones capture 15% to 20% of the sample. Source material: peripheral blood. These receptors all come from a woman older than 75 with acute or convalescent COVID-19.

The chain couples TRBV7-2 to TRBJ1-2, with D possibly being TRBD1 (6 bases). Trimming took off 1 base at V and 5 bases at J, with 17 bases between the two ends. Germline V gene data show CDR1 as SGHTA and CDR2 as FQGNSA. The CDR3 spans 16 residues. CDR3 sequence (DNA): TGTGCCAGCAGCTTAGGAGGCGGGGGCGCAATGTATGGCTACACCTTC. Translating it yields CASSLGGGGAMYGYTF.

The CDR3 sequence is CASSSTDGAFNEKLFF. CDR3 sequence (DNA): TGTGCCAGCAGCTCAACCGACGGAGCCTTTAATGAAAAACTGTTTTTT. The chain links TRBV7-2 to TRBJ1-4; D is uncertain. Trimming shortened V by 4 bases and J by 4 bases, and 16 bases separated the two germline ends. CDR3 size: 16 residues. The germline V gene has CDR1 SGHTA and CDR2 FQGNSA.

Only one count was recorded for this clone. The chain is built from TRBV4-3 and TRBJ2-7, with TRBD1 matching 8 bases. Germline assignment: CDR1 LGHNA and CDR2 YSLEER. After removal of 0 bases from V and 3 bases from J, the junction contained 4 bases not matched to a gene. There are 15 residues in the CDR3. This CDR3 is CASSQDQGAIYEQYF. CDR3 DNA sequence: TGCGCCAGCAGCCAAGATCAGGGGGCTATCTACGAGCAGTACTTC.

This clone has a handful of counts. This chain connects TRBV7-8 to TRBJ1-2; possible D gene TRBD1, 6 bases. From germline, CDR1 is SGHVS and CDR2 FQNEAQ. V was clipped by 1 base and J by 3 bases, with 6 bases between them. The CDR3 totals 13 residues. Written as DNA, the CDR3 is TGTGCCAGCAGCTTAGGACAGGACTATGGCTACACCTTC. Translating gives CASSLGQDYGYTF.

The J gene is TRBJ2-5, the V gene TRBV6-2 or TRBV6-3; 8 nucleotides align to TRBD2. The CDR3 is 21 amino acids. CDR1 is MNHEY, CDR2 SVGEGT, per germline. The trim removed 0 bases at V and 2 bases at J, leaving 20 bases unmatched. CDR3 region: CASSYSWPVAGGRQEQETQYF. CDR3 DNA: TGTGCCAGCAGTTACTCGTGGCCGGTGGCGGGGGGCCGGCAGGAACAAGAGACCCAGTACTTC.

This clone was recorded once. V and J are TRBV12-3 or TRBV12-4 and TRBJ1-2; D not certain. V was shortened by 5 bases and J by 3 bases, with 10 bases between the two germline ends. The CDR3 runs 13 residues. CDR3 DNA: TGTGCCAGCAGTATACGGGAGGACTATGGCTACACCTTC. Amino acids: CASSIREDYGYTF.

This chain links TRBV18 with TRBJ2-2; 9 positions match TRBD1. Germline V gene sequence: CDR1 KGHSH, CDR2 LQKENI. V dropped 2 bases and J dropped 2; count of bases not matched to a gene: 6. The CDR3 has 17 amino acids. CDR3 DNA sequence: TGTGCCAGCTCACCATCTGCGACAGGGGGAAACACCGGGGAGCTGTTTTTT. Translated, it gives CASSPSATGGNTGELFF.

This clone was seen a single time. The chain carries TRBV11-2 and TRBJ2-1; 10 nucleotides line up with TRBD2. Losses at the gene ends were 1 base for V and 5 bases for J; bases not matched to a gene: 8. Germline V gives CDR1 SGHAT, CDR2 FQNNGV. The CDR3 has 17 amino acids. CDR3 coding DNA: TGTGCCAGCAGCTTAGGCCGACTAGCGGGTAACCACAATGAGCAGTTCTTC. Its protein is CASSLGRLAGNHNEQFF.

V usage is TRBV7-9 and J usage is TRBJ1-2; D is uncertain. This CDR3 is 14 amino acids long. Germline CDR1 SEHNR, CDR2 FQNEAQ (reference sequence). V dropped 2 bases and J dropped 7 bases, with 14 bases sitting between them. CDR3 loop: CASSLNQLASGYTF. The CDR3 coding sequence is TGTGCCAGCAGCTTAAACCAACTAGCGTCTGGCTACACCTTC.

The rearrangement links TRBV19 to TRBJ2-2; TRBD1 matches 10 bases. CDR1 and CDR2 from the germline V gene are LNHDA and SQIVND (reference sequence). CDR3 length equals 15 residues. J was trimmed by 6 bases and V by 8 bases; bases with no gene match: 9. Here the CDR3 DNA reads TGTGCCAGTGCCGACAGGGGGCGCAGTGCCGGGGAGCTGTTTTTT. Its protein is CASADRGRSAGELFF.

The genes are TRBV6-5 and TRBJ2-3; TRBD1 matches 10 bases. This CDR3 is 14 amino acids long. Losses at the gene ends were 7 bases for V and 7 bases for J; bases not matched to a gene: 8. Germline V gene lookup returns CDR1 MNHEY and CDR2 SVGAGI. In DNA, the CDR3 is TGTGCCAGCACCCCGGGACAGGGGATCTATACGCAGTATTTT. Translating it yields CASTPGQGIYTQYF.

This clone has a handful of counts. This chain links TRBV20-1 with TRBJ1-1; perhaps TRBD1 as D (5 bases). Trimming removed 3 bases from V and 2 bases from J, with 7 bases in between. The CDR3 contains 12 residues. Germline lookup yields CDR1 DFQATT and CDR2 SNEGSKA (reference sequence). The CDR3 protein is CSASGTNTEAFF. The DNA of the CDR3 is TGCAGTGCTAGTGGGACTAACACTGAAGCTTTCTTT.

This chain connects TRBV14 to TRBJ2-7; D may be TRBD1 (6 bases). CDR3 size: 15 residues. Trimming shortened V by 1 base and J by 4 bases, and 14 bases separated the two germline ends. In germline, CDR1 is SGHDN, CDR2 FVKESK. The CDR3 sequence: CASSQGAGQQYEQYF. The CDR3 DNA reads as TGTGCCAGCAGCCAAGGAGCAGGACAGCAGTACGAGCAGTACTTC.

The count of this clone is one. CDR3: CASSFTGLGEQYF. DNA for the CDR3: TGTGCCAGCAGTTTTACAGGTCTGGGGGAGCAGTACTTC. The chain has TRBV27 and TRBJ2-7; a possible D gene is TRBD1 (5 bases). Germline CDR1 reads MNHEY; CDR2 reads SMNVEV (reference sequence). The CDR3 runs 13 residues. The V gene lost 3 bases and the J gene lost 7 bases, with 13 bases spanning the gap.

This clone was observed a single time. This sequence joins TRBV20-1 and TRBJ2-1, with D possibly matching TRBD2 (6 bases). The V gene's germline CDR1 is DFQATT and CDR2 SNEGSKA (reference sequence). With 3 bases removed from V and 10 bases from J, the gap between germline ends came to 13 bases. CDR3 size: 12 residues. The CDR3 loop is CSASRGVGEQFF. In DNA form, the CDR3 reads TGCAGTGCTAGTCGCGGGGTAGGGGAGCAGTTCTTC.

The chain couples TRBV7-6 to TRBJ1-3, with 7 bases lining up with TRBD1. The CDR3 is 15 amino acids. V was pared by 1 base and J by 1 base, with 1 base of the junction left unmatched. Per germline, CDR1 SGHVS and CDR2 FNYEAQ. The DNA of the CDR3 is TGTGCCAGCAGCTTAGGACAGGGTTCTGGAAACACCATATATTTT. Translating gives CASSLGQGSGNTIYF.

The chain carries TRBV12-3 or TRBV12-4 and TRBJ1-6; no clear D. This CDR3 region has 13 residues. V was trimmed by 2 bases and J by 5 bases, leaving 4 bases between them. The CDR3 sequence: CASSLTDNSPLHF. CDR3 bases: TGTGCCAGCAGTTTAACAGATAATTCACCCCTCCACTTT.